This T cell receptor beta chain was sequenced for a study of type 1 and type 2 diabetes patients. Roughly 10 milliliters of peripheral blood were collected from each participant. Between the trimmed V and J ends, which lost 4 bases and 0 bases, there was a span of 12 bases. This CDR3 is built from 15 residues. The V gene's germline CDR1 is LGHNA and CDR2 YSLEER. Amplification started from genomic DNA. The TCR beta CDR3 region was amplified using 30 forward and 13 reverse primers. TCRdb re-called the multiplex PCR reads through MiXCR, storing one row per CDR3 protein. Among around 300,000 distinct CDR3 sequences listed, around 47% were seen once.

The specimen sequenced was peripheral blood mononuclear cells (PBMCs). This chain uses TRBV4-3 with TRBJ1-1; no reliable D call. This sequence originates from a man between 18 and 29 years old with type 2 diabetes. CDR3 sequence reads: CASSPSLEMNTEAFF. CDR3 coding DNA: TGCGCCAGCAGCCCCTCGCTCGAGATGAACACTGAAGCTTTCTTT.